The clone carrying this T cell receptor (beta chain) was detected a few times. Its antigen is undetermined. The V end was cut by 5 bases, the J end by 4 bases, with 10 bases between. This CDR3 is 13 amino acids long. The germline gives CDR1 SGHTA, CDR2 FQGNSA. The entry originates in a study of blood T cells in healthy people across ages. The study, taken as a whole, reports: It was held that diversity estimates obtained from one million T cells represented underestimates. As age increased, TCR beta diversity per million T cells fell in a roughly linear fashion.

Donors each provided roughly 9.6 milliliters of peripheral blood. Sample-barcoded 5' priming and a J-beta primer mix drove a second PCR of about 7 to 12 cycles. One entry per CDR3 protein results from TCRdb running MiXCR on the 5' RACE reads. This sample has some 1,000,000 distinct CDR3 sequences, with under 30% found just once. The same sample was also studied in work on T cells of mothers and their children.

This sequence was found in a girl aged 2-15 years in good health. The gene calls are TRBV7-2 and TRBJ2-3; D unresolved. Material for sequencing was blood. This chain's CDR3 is CASSSVPADTQYF. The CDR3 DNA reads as TGTGCCAGCAGCAGCGTTCCAGCAGATACGCAGTATTTT.